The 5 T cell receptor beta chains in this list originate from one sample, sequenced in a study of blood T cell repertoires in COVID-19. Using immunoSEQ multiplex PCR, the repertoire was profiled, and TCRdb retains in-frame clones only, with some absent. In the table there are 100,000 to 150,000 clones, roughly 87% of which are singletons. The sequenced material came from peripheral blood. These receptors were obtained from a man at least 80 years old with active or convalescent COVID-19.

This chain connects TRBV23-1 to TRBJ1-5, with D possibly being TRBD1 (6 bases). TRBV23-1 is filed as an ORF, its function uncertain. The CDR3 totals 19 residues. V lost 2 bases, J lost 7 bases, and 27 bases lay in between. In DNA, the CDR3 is TGCGCCAGCAGTCAACCCATTCGGGACATTCGCTTTTCGGAACAGCCCCAGCATTTT. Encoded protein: CASSQPIRDIRFSEQPQHF.

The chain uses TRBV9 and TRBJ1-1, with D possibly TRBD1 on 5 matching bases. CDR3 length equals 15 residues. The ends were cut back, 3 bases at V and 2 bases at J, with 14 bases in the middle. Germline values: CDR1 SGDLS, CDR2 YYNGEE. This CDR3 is CASSAEGGENTEAFF. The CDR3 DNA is TGTGCCAGCAGCGCCGAGGGAGGGGAAAACACTGAAGCTTTCTTT.

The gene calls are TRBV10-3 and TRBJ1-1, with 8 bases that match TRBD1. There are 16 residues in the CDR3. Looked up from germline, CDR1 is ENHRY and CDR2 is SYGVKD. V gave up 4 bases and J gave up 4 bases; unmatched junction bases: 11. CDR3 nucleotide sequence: TGTGCCATCAGTGCTTCCAGGGGGCTATCCGGCACTGAAGCTTTCTTT. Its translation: CAISASRGLSGTEAFF.

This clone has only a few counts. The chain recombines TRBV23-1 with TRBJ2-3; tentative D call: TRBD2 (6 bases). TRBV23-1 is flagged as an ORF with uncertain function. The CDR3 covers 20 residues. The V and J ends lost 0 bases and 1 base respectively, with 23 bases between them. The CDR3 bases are TGCGCCAGCAGTCAATCCGCCGGGAGTCGTTGGAGGAAGGGCACAGATACGCAGTATTTT. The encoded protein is CASSQSAGSRWRKGTDTQYF.

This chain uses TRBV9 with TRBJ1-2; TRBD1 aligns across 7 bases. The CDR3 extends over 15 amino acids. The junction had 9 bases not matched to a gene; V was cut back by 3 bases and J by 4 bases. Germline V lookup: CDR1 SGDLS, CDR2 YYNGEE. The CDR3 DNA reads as TGTGCCAGCAGCGCCAACAGGGGCAGAATCTATGGCTACACCTTC. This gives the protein CASSANRGRIYGYTF.